Sequencing of this T cell receptor (beta chain) was carried out in a study of T cells after yellow fever vaccination. Study background: Any fraction with a low cell number was prepared using SMART-Seq v4 Ultra Low Input.

Template switching by 5'RACE produced TCR cDNA, adding a universal primer site and UMIs. TCRdb recomputed calls from the 5' RACE reads with MiXCR, one row per CDR3 protein. This sample carries around 160,000 distinct CDR3 sequences, around 7% of them seen once, and the ten largest clones take approximately 2.5%. CDR3 length equals 11 residues. Germline V gene data show CDR1 as MDHEN and CDR2 as SYDVKM. V lost 10 bases to trimming and J lost 16 bases, with 20 bases between them. Study-wide results and caveats: Once the booster was given, most primary-vaccination clones reappeared, at over 95% for CD4 and over 85% for CD8. A minor fraction of clonotypes spanned both CD4 and CD8 compartments.

This clonotype was recorded a few times. Its antigen is not known. The specimen comprised CD4+ T cells sorted from PBMCs, sampled more than 4 days after the first yellow fever vaccination. The receptor's source is a man aged 18-30 years who received the YFV17D yellow fever vaccine. The V call is TRBV28, the J call TRBJ1-5; D unresolved. The CDR3 DNA is TGTGCCACTACTTCCGGGATTACGAACCATTTT. This codes for CATTSGITNHF.